This T cell receptor beta chain is from a study of OX40 agonist ivuxolimab in advanced cancers. Measured with immunoSEQ multiplex PCR; TCRdb has only the in-frame clones, and not every one. The table shows 42,000 or so clones, with roughly four fifths occurring only once. This clone is medium-sized (0.01 to 0.1%) by share. The length of the CDR3 is 14 residues. The germline V gene encodes CDR1 MNHEY and CDR2 SMNVEV (reference sequence). Trimming removed 8 bases at V and 6 bases at J, with 16 bases between. The origin of this receptor is an adult with an advanced solid tumor such as melanoma, head and neck, liver or kidney cancer. The specimen comprised CD4+ or CD8+ T cells sorted from blood, sampled in a trial of the OX40 agonist ivuxolimab. The chain uses TRBV27 and TRBJ2-2, with D unclear. CDR3 nucleotides: TGTGCCAGCGCTCTGGGCGGCTTCCCCGGGGAGCTGTTTTTT. Translated, it gives CASALGGFPGELFF.